The present entry profiles one T cell receptor beta chain with its context. No antigen is known for it. The sample comes from a study of T cells in Graves' hyperthyroidism and ophthalmopathy. At the level of the study: Before treatment of any kind, peripheral blood was taken at initial diagnosis. Regarding the study as a whole: The model forecast ophthalmopathy, anticipating it by a median approximately 6.1 months before onset.

Amplification targeted TCR beta CDR3 regions from RNA transcripts. With the HTBI primer set, the TCR CDR3 went through a first round of RT-PCR. One entry per CDR3 protein, called by TCRdb with MiXCR from the multiplex PCR reads. The sample holds over 250,000 distinct CDR3 sequences, 17% seen once. The CDR3 is 14 residues long. V was shortened by 0 bases and J by 3 bases, with 6 bases between the two germline ends. Sequencing was performed on blood. This clonotype was sampled from a woman aged 60-75 years with Graves' ophthalmopathy. This chain uses TRBV12-3 or TRBV12-4 with TRBJ2-1; the D gene is possibly TRBD2 (5 bases). CDR3 protein: CASSLAGLYNEQFF. CDR3 DNA sequence: TGTGCCAGCAGTTTAGCAGGACTCTACAATGAGCAGTTCTTC.